This TCR beta chain was sequenced during a study of identical twins listed by TCRdb under 2016. In terms of the full investigation: To test whether fetal clonotypes persist, this study deep-sequenced TCR alpha and beta repertoires from monozygotic twins, from unrelated adults of various ages, and from cord blood. Replicate twin experiments were performed at different times using different library preparation protocols to rule out contamination. Here is what the overall study found, with its caveats: Recombination models systematically underestimated out-of-frame TCR alpha sharing in monozygotic twins but agreed with sharing between unrelated individuals. Abundant cord blood beta clonotypes carried fewer insertions; young adult naive repertoires showed a weaker similar trend, while memory repertoires showed none. Zero-insertion analyses could be partly confounded by invariant T cells such as MAIT and iNKT, although diverse VJ usage argued against such confounding for most clonotypes. Because the same donors could not be followed over many years, the conclusions depended on cross-sectional statistical analysis. Compared with coincidental sharing between unrelated individuals, out-of-frame TCR alpha sequences shared between twins had an excess of sequences with low generation probability. In beta out-of-frame sequences, excess twin sharing was weaker, because having fewer shared sequences lowered the signal-to-noise ratio.

Many counts were recorded for this clonotype. It lacks a known antigen. Base-call qualities are not available, and no considerably larger clone is one nucleotide away. Library preparation was by 5' RACE. Data came from an Illumina HiSeq 2000. Template switching introduced a universal primer binding site; the final cDNA contained a unique molecular identifier, enabling accurate counting of TCR cDNA molecules. Specific primers in the conserved constant-segment region were used to synthesize first-strand cDNA for TCR alpha and beta chains. Each cDNA library was double barcoded, with a SMART-Mk sample barcode plus Illumina barcodes, to control for contamination. TruSeq adapter sequences and Illumina sample barcodes were added in two successive PCR steps. Sequencing of the TCR alpha and beta cDNA libraries was done on the Illumina HiSeq platform using custom primers. The study's own analysis went as follows. Raw reads were processed with MiGEC to extract unique molecular identifiers, and MiXCR was used to determine CDR3 positions. For each individual, recombination models were inferred using an EM algorithm with the repgenHMM and IGoR tools. The tcR package in R was used for shared clonotype analysis, with sharing normalized by the product of cloneset sizes. To study raw recombination free of thymic and clonal selection effects, out-of-frame nonproductive sequences were analyzed. In-frame beta chains were kept once TCRdb had trimmed the public reads at Q25 with fastp and called clones with MiXCR. One record per CDR3 amino acid sequence lists the most common genes and DNA. TCRdb assigned the V and J calls; the authors' analysis was not used. The sample has hundreds of thousands of distinct CDR3 sequences on record, 5.5% to 6.5% of them singletons. The ten most abundant clones make up approximately 1.6% of the sample.

Every donor in the study was a healthy Caucasian. The researchers also sequenced three unrelated adults who were not twins: a male aged 18 to 29, a male aged 50 to 59, and a female aged 50 to 59. Miltenyi CD45RO+ enrichment and human naive T-cell isolation kits were used to isolate memory (CD45RO+) and naive T cells from PBMC. The sample consisted of naive T cells sorted from blood. The sample's cell subset or site label, decoded: cells isolated with a human naive T-cell isolation kit. This sequence was found in a man aged 18 to 35 in good health.

At the DNA level, the sequence is TGCGCCAGCAGCCAAGGGACAGGGATAAGAGAAAAACTGTTTTTT. The translation is CASSQGTGIREKLFF. This chain is built from TRBV4-3 and TRBJ1-4; TRBD1 fits 8 bases in the junction. Reading from cysteine to phenylalanine, the CDR3 counts 15 amino acids. The CDR3 DNA has 45 bases and is translated from base 1. CDR1 and CDR2 are read off the germline V gene as LGHNA and YSLEER. At the junction V is shortened by 1 base and J by 8 bases; bases outside the gene matches: 6.